These T cell receptor beta chains were read from a single sample in a study of OX40 agonist ivuxolimab in advanced cancers. Some clones are missing from TCRdb's copy, which holds only in-frame ones; the method was immunoSEQ multiplex PCR. The profile shows about 96,000 clones, roughly 80% of them singletons. Material: CD4+ or CD8+ T cells sorted from blood, obtained in a trial of the OX40 agonist ivuxolimab. The receptors here all came from an adult with an advanced solid tumor such as melanoma, head and neck, liver or kidney cancer. CDR3s include the opening cysteine and the closing phenylalanine or tryptophan. The order of the fields is clone size, CDR3 length, V gene, J gene, D gene, CDR3 DNA, CDR3 protein. A D gene is named only where the DNA matches it firmly. A clone size is listed for some rows: how often the clone was seen (once, few, many), or a class if it is expanded.

>NA|14|TRBV27|TRBJ2-5|NA
TGTGCCAGCAGTGACTGGGAGGGGGCGAAGACCCAGTACTTC
CASSDWEGAKTQYF
>NA|15|TRBV9|TRBJ1-2|TRBD1
TGTGCCAGCAGCGTAGCTCCAGGGACAGACTATGGCTACACCTTC
CASSVAPGTDYGYTF
>once|14|TRBV9|TRBJ2-2|TRBD1
TGTGCCAGCACGGACAGGCCGATGACCGGGGAGCTGTTTTTT
CASTDRPMTGELFF
>NA|14|TRBV7-8|TRBJ2-5|NA
TGTGCCAGCAGCCAGCGACAGGCCGGCGGGACCCAGTACTTC
CASSQRQAGGTQYF
>NA|16|TRBV5-1|TRBJ2-3|TRBD2
TGCGCCAGCAGCACCAGACTAGCGGGACTCACAGATACGCAGTATTTT
CASSTRLAGLTDTQYF
>few|12|TRBV7-2|TRBJ1-1|NA
TGTGCCAGCAGCTTGATGAACACTGAAGCTTTCTTT
CASSLMNTEAFF
>NA|15|TRBV10-3|TRBJ2-2|TRBD2
TGTGCCATCAGTGATTTAGCGGGAATTCCCGGGGAGCTGTTTTTT
CAISDLAGIPGELFF
>NA|14|TRBV6-5|TRBJ2-7|NA
TGTGCCAGCAGTTACTCGGGGGAGTCTTACGAGCAGTACTTC
CASSYSGESYEQYF
>NA|12|TRBV2|TRBJ2-7|TRBD1
TGTGCCACAGGACAGGGAATGTACGAGCAGTACTTC
CATGQGMYEQYF
>NA|13|TRBV11-1|TRBJ2-1|NA
TGTGCCAGCAGCTTAGTCGGGCCCTCTGAGCAGTTCTTC
CASSLVGPSEQFF
>NA|15|TRBV19|TRBJ2-3|NA
TGTGCCAGTAGTATTCAGTTCGGCGGCACAGATACGCAGTATTTT
CASSIQFGGTDTQYF
>NA|12|TRBV9|TRBJ1-3|NA
TGTGCCAGCAGCGTAGACGAAAACACCATATATTTT
CASSVDENTIYF
>NA|12|TRBV30|TRBJ1-6|TRBD1
TGTGCCTGGAGCTACAGGGGATCACCCCTCCACTTT
CAWSYRGSPLHF
>NA|16|TRBV29-1|TRBJ2-7|TRBD1
TGCAGCGTTGAAGCAAAAAGTCCGGGACAGGGGTACGAGCAGTACTTC
CSVEAKSPGQGYEQYF
>NA|15|TRBV7-9|TRBJ2-3|TRBD2
TGTGCCAGCAGCTTGGCGACGGGAGGGGGAGATACGCAGTATTTT
CASSLATGGGDTQYF
>NA|15|TRBV9|TRBJ2-6|NA
TGTGCCAGCAGCGTATTGGGGTCCGGGGCCAACGTCCTGACTTTC
CASSVLGSGANVLTF
>NA|16|TRBV9|TRBJ2-1|TRBD2
TGTGCCAGCAGCGTTTCGACTAGCGGGGGCCACAATGAGCAGTTCTTC
CASSVSTSGGHNEQFF
>few|16|TRBV4-2|TRBJ2-1|TRBD2
TGTGCCAGCAGCCAAGTGACTAGCGGGGGTTACAATGAGCAGTTCTTC
CASSQVTSGGYNEQFF
>once|24|TRBV5-1|TRBJ2-1|TRBD2
TGCGCCAGCAGCCGGCTATGGGAGGGTGCGCCGGGTCTCTTAGCGACTAGCTCCTACAATGAGCAGTTCTTC
CASSRLWEGAPGLLATSSYNEQFF
>NA|15|TRBV10-3|TRBJ2-2|TRBD2
TGTGCCATCAGTGTTATGCGGGAGTTACCCGGGGAGCTGTTTTTT
CAISVMRELPGELFF
>NA|14|TRBV10-3|TRBJ1-2|TRBD1
TGTGCCATCAGTGAGTCGGGACAGAACTATGGCTACACCTTC
CAISESGQNYGYTF
>NA|14|TRBV6-5|TRBJ2-3|NA
TGTGCCAGCAGCCCCCCGGCGGGCACCGATACGCAGTATTTT
CASSPPAGTDTQYF
>NA|14|TRBV9|TRBJ2-2|NA
TGTGCCAGCAGCGTCACCGGGGGTACCGGGGAGCTGTTTTTT
CASSVTGGTGELFF
>NA|17|TRBV4-3|TRBJ1-5|TRBD1
TGCGCCAGCAGCCAACAAGCCCGACAGGGTTTAAATCAGCCCCAGCATTTT
CASSQQARQGLNQPQHF
>NA|12|TRBV11-2|TRBJ2-3|NA
TGTGCCAGCAGTGAGGGGACCGATACGCAGTATTTT
CASSEGTDTQYF
>NA|13|TRBV18|TRBJ1-2|NA
TGTGCCAGCTCACCAGAGGACAGCTATGGCTACACCTTC
CASSPEDSYGYTF
>once|12|TRBV19|TRBJ1-1|NA
TGTGCCAGTAGAAGGGGGGACACTGAAGCTTTCTTT
CASRRGDTEAFF
>once|13|TRBV7-9|TRBJ2-5|NA
TGTGCCAGCAGCTTAGGACGGCAAGAGACCCAGTACTTC
CASSLGRQETQYF
>NA|14|TRBV5-1|TRBJ2-5|TRBD1
TGCGCCAGCAGCTTGGGACAGGGGATGGGGACCCAGTACTTC
CASSLGQGMGTQYF
>NA|12|TRBV29-1|TRBJ1-1|NA
TGCAGCGTTGGGTGGCAGTTGGGTGAAGCTTTCTTT
CSVGWQLGEAFF
>NA|16|TRBV14|TRBJ1-5|TRBD1
TGTGCCAGCAGCCAGCATTTGGACAGGCACAATCAGCCCCAGCATTTT
CASSQHLDRHNQPQHF
>NA|15|TRBV5-1|TRBJ1-2|TRBD1
TGCGCCAGCAGCTTTCCGGGACAGGGACACTATGGCTACACCTTC
CASSFPGQGHYGYTF
>once|13|TRBV6-6|TRBJ2-7|NA
TGTGCCAGCAGTTACCCGGGGACCCACGAGCAGTACTTC
CASSYPGTHEQYF
>NA|15|TRBV15|TRBJ2-5|TRBD1
TGTGCCACCAGCAAAGCCGACAGGGCCCAAGAGACCCAGTACTTC
CATSKADRAQETQYF
>NA|12|TRBV6-5|TRBJ2-7|NA
TGTGCCAGCAGTCTTCGACAGGAAGAGCAGTACTTC
CASSLRQEEQYF
>NA|12|TRBV30|TRBJ2-7|NA
TGTGCCTGGAGCCCCCGTTTGGTGGGGCAGTACTTC
CAWSPRLVGQYF
>once|14|TRBV14|TRBJ2-1|NA
TGTGCCAGCAGCCGGGACCCCGGTCGCAATGAGCAGTTCTTC
CASSRDPGRNEQFF
>few|16|TRBV30|TRBJ1-6|NA
TGTGCCTGGAGTTTTCGGTCAGGCCTGTACGGATCACCCCTCCACTTT
CAWSFRSGLYGSPLHF
>NA|17|TRBV18|TRBJ1-4|NA
TGTGCCAGCTCACCAACCAGGGAAGTGGTAACTAATGAAAAACTGTTTTTT
CASSPTREVVTNEKLFF
>few|17|TRBV11-2|TRBJ1-3|TRBD1
TGTGCCAGCAGCTTAGGCCCGGACAGGTACTCTGGAAACACCATATATTTT
CASSLGPDRYSGNTIYF
>NA|14|TRBV5-1|TRBJ1-1|NA
TGCGCCAGCAGCTTGCCAGCCCCGAACACTGAAGCTTTCTTT
CASSLPAPNTEAFF
>NA|18|TRBV14|TRBJ2-5|TRBD2
TGTGCCAGCAGCCAAGTGAATCAAAAGGGACTAGCTGTAGAGACCCAGTACTTC
CASSQVNQKGLAVETQYF
>NA|14|TRBV21-1|TRBJ2-7|NA
TGTGCCAGCAGCAAAGTGGGACAGGGCGACGAGCAGTACTTC
CASSKVGQGDEQYF
>NA|18|TRBV4-3|TRBJ1-2|NA
TGCGCCAGCAGCCAAGAAAGAGGGGAGAGTTGGGGGGGAAATGGCTACACCTTC
CASSQERGESWGGNGYTF
>NA|13|TRBV7-9|TRBJ2-7|TRBD2
TGTGCCAGCAGCTTATTCGGGGGGTACGAGCAGTACTTC
CASSLFGGYEQYF
>NA|14|TRBV5-1|TRBJ2-1|NA
TGCGCCAGCAGCTTAGGGACTGGAGGCAATGAGCAGTTCTTC
CASSLGTGGNEQFF
>NA|17|TRBV2|TRBJ1-5|NA
TGTGCCAGCAGGGGACAAGGAGGTGGTTGGAGCAATCAGCCCCAGCATTTT
CASRGQGGGWSNQPQHF
>NA|13|TRBV11-2|TRBJ1-1|TRBD1
TGTGCCAGCAGCCCCGACAGGGGCACTGAAGCTTTCTTT
CASSPDRGTEAFF
>NA|14|TRBV2|TRBJ1-2|TRBD1
TGTGCCAGCAGCTATGGACAGGGGGCTATTGGCTACACCTTC
CASSYGQGAIGYTF
>NA|17|TRBV23-1|TRBJ1-5|NA
TGCGCCAGCACCAGAAGCTCCCGATTACCCGGTAATCAGCCCCAGCATTTT
CASTRSSRLPGNQPQHF
>NA|16|TRBV9|TRBJ1-5|TRBD1
TGTGCCTCATCTACCGGGACAGGGGGTAGCAATCAGCCCCAGCATTTT
CASSTGTGGSNQPQHF
>NA|14|TRBV9|TRBJ2-3|NA
TGTGCCAGCAGCGTCGGGGACTGGGGGGATACGCAGTATTTT
CASSVGDWGDTQYF
>NA|15|TRBV5-1|TRBJ1-5|NA
TGCGCCAGCAGCCCAGGGACAAGAAGAGATCAGCCCCAGCATTTT
CASSPGTRRDQPQHF
>NA|16|TRBV6-5|TRBJ2-4|TRBD2
TGTGCCAGCAGTTACTCGACTAGCGGGGGAACAAACATTCAGTACTTC
CASSYSTSGGTNIQYF
>NA|14|TRBV29-1|TRBJ2-4|NA
TGCAGCGTTGCCGAGGGAAACCAAGCGGACATTCAGTACTTC
CSVAEGNQADIQYF